The clone carrying this TCR beta chain was detected a few times. The repertoire was sequenced with immunoSEQ multiplex PCR; TCRdb's copy has only in-frame clones and lacks some. This table has about 210,000 clones, 75% to 90% appearing once. This entry belongs to a study of blood T cell repertoires in COVID-19. V was shortened by 3 bases and J by 0 bases, with 13 bases between the two germline ends. Per germline, CDR1 SGDLS and CDR2 YYNGEE. The CDR3 is 16 amino acids. The rearrangement joins TRBV9 to TRBJ1-3, with TRBD1 as a possible D gene (5 bases). The clonotype originates from a woman between 35 and 50 years old with acute or convalescent COVID-19. The sequencing sample was made of peripheral blood. CDR3 loop: CASSDTGPSSGNTIYF. The DNA of the CDR3 is TGTGCCAGCAGCGACACAGGCCCAAGCTCTGGAAACACCATATATTTT.